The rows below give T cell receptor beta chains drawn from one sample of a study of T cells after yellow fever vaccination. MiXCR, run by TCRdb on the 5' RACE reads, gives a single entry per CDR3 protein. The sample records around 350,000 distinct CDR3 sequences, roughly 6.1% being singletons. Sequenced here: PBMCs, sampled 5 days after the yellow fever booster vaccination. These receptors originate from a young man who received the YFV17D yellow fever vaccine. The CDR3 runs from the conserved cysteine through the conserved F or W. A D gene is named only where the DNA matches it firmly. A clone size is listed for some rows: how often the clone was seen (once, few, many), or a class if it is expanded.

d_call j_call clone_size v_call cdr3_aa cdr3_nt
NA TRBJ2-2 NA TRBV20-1 CSARQTANTGELFF TGCAGTGCTAGACAGACAGCGAACACCGGGGAGCTGTTTTTT
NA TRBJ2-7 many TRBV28 CASTAGIGTSYEQYF TGTGCCAGCACCGCCGGAATAGGAACCTCCTACGAGCAGTACTTC
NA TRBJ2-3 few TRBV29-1 CSVVLLGDTQYF TGCAGCGTTGTCCTGTTAGGGGATACGCAGTATTTT
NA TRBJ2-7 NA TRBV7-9 CASSPDPRGDEQYF TGTGCCAGCAGCCCTGACCCCCGAGGGGACGAGCAGTACTTC
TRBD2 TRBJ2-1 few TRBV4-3 CASRLGLAAYNEQFF TGCGCCAGCAGGTTGGGACTAGCGGCATACAATGAGCAGTTCTTC
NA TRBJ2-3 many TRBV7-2 CASSLEAEDTQYF TGTGCCAGCAGCTTAGAAGCCGAAGATACGCAGTATTTT
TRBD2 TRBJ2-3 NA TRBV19 CASSKRETVRGDTQYF TGTGCCAGTAGTAAGCGGGAGACAGTGCGGGGAGATACGCAGTATTTT
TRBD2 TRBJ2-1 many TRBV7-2 CASRSRLAGGGGNEQFF TGTGCCAGCAGATCCCGACTAGCGGGGGGGGGAGGCAATGAGCAGTTCTTC
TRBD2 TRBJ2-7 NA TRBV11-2 CASSSGGALYEQYF TGTGCCAGCAGCTCCGGGGGGGCCCTCTACGAGCAGTACTTC
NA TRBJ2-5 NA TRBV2 CAGHGTSGETQYF TGTGCCGGCCACGGGACCTCAGGAGAGACCCAGTACTTC
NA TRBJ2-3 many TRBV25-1 CASSEGGFDPTDTQYF TGTGCCAGCAGTGAAGGGGGATTCGATCCCACAGATACGCAGTATTTT
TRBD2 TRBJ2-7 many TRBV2 CASGSGTSYEQYF TGTGCCAGCGGTAGCGGGACCTCCTACGAGCAGTACTTC
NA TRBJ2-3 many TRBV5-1 CASSFGGSTDTQYF TGCGCCAGCAGCTTTGGGGGTAGCACAGATACGCAGTATTTT
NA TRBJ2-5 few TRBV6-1 CAGRVGVLETQYF TGTGCCGGCAGGGTTGGCGTCTTGGAGACCCAGTACTTC
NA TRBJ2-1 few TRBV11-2 CASSFRAAIAGYLYNEQFF TGTGCCAGCAGCTTTCGAGCGGCTATCGCGGGTTACCTCTACAATGAGCAGTTCTTC
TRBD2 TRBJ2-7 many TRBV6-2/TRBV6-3 CASRKAGGNYEQYF TGTGCCAGCAGAAAAGCGGGAGGAAACTACGAGCAGTACTTC
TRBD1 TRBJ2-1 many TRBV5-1 CASSLNSPDRGRVGEQFF TGCGCCAGCAGCTTGAACTCCCCGGACAGGGGGCGAGTCGGTGAGCAGTTCTTC
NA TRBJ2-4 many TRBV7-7 CASSSPGTGRKAKNIQYF TGTGCCAGCAGCTCCCCCGGGACGGGGAGAAAAGCCAAAAACATTCAGTACTTC
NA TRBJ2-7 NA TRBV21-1 CASSNWGPREIYEQYF TGTGCCAGCAGCAATTGGGGCCCCAGGGAAATATACGAGCAGTACTTC
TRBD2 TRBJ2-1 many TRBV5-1 CASSTSTSGRVDEQFF TGCGCCAGCAGCACGTCAACTAGCGGGAGAGTTGATGAGCAGTTCTTC
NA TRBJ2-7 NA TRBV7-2 CASSPFGPGYEQYF TGTGCCAGCAGCCCCTTCGGTCCGGGCTACGAGCAGTACTTC
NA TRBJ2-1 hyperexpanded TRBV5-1 CASSGNNEQFF TGCGCCAGCAGCGGAAACAATGAGCAGTTCTTC
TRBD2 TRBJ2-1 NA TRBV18 CASSPRGSGSLYNEQFF TGTGCCAGCTCACCACGGGGTAGCGGGAGCCTTTACAATGAGCAGTTCTTC
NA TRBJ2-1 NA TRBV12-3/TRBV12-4 CASTSDVYNEQFF TGTGCCAGCACCTCGGACGTCTACAATGAGCAGTTCTTC
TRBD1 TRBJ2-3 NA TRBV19 CASSWQGVRDTQYF TGTGCCAGTAGTTGGCAGGGGGTGCGAGATACGCAGTATTTT
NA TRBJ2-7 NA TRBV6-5 CASSYSRERGNEQYF TGTGCCAGCAGTTACTCCCGGGAGAGGGGGAACGAGCAGTACTTC
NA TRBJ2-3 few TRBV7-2 CASSSLGGLKGDTQYF TGTGCCAGCAGCTCGTTAGGGGGACTCAAGGGAGATACGCAGTATTTT
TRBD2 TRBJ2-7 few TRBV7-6 CASSFPGGGTSGYEQYF TGTGCCAGCAGCTTTCCAGGGGGCGGGACTAGCGGATACGAGCAGTACTTC
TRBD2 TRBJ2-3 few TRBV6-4 CASRLRGLAGGPGRDTQYF TGTGCCAGCAGGCTGCGGGGACTAGCGGGAGGGCCAGGTAGAGATACGCAGTATTTT
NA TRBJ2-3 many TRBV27 CASNGADTQYF TGTGCCAGCAATGGTGCAGATACGCAGTATTTT
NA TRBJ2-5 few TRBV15 CATSRGTVQETQYF TGTGCCACCAGCAGAGGAACGGTTCAAGAGACCCAGTACTTC
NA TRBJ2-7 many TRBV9 CASSPPQGYEQYF TGTGCCAGCAGCCCTCCTCAGGGTTACGAGCAGTACTTC
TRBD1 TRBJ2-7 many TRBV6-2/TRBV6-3 CAIRTGVYEQYF TGTGCCATCCGGACAGGGGTCTACGAGCAGTACTTC
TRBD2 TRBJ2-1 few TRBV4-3 CASSHELAAEQFF TGCGCCAGCAGCCATGAACTAGCGGCCGAGCAGTTCTTC
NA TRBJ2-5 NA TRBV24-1 CATSDGGTRTVQYF TGTGCCACCAGTGATGGGGGGACACGGACAGTCCAGTACTTC
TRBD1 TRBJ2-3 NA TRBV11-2 CASSLLDRGEDTQYF TGTGCCAGCAGCCTTCTGGACAGGGGGGAAGATACGCAGTATTTT
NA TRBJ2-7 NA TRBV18 CASSPTEASSYEQYF TGTGCCAGCTCACCAACGGAGGCTAGCTCCTACGAGCAGTACTTC